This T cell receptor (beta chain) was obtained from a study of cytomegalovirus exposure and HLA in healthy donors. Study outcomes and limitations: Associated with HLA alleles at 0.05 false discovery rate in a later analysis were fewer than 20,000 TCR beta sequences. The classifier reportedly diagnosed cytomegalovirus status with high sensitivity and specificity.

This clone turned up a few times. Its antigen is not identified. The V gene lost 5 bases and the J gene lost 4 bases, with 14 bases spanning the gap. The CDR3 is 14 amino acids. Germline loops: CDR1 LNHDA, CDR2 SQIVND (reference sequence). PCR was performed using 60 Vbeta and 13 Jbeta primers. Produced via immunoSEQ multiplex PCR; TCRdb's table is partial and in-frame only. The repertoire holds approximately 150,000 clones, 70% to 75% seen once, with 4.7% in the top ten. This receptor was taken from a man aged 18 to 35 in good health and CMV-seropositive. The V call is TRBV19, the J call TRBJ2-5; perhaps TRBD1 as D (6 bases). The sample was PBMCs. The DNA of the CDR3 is TGTGCCAGTAGTGGGGCAGGGGACGCAGAGACCCAGTACTTC. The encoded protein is CASSGAGDAETQYF.